These 16 T cell receptor beta chains were all obtained from the same sample, sequenced in a study of T cells in Graves' hyperthyroidism and ophthalmopathy. RNA transcripts were the template for amplifying TCR beta CDR3 regions. HTBI primers drove first-round RT-PCR of the TCR CDR3. TCRdb passed the multiplex PCR reads through MiXCR, listing each CDR3 protein once. The table has approximately 520,000 distinct CDR3 sequences, 20% seen once; the top ten hold more than 25%. Sequenced input: blood. The origin of the receptors is a man aged 18 to 35 with Graves' hyperthyroidism.

This clonotype was counted at least ten times. The CDR3 region is CSARDIGGARGYTF. The CDR3 nucleotides are TGCAGTGCTAGAGATATCGGGGGAGCTCGTGGCTACACCTTC. The rearrangement joins TRBV20-1 to TRBJ1-2; TRBD1 is a possible D gene (5 bases). Trimming took off 0 bases at V and 7 bases at J, with 15 bases between the two ends. Germline V gives CDR1 DFQATT, CDR2 SNEGSKA (reference sequence). CDR3 length: 14 residues.

This clonotype was observed at least ten times. This chain links TRBV25-1 with TRBJ2-2, with D unclear. V shed 7 bases and J shed 7 bases, with 7 bases lying between them. Germline V CDR1 and CDR2: MGHDK, SYGVNS. CDR3 length equals 11 residues. The CDR3 spells CASTAFGELFF. For the CDR3, the DNA is TGTGCCAGCACCGCGTTCGGGGAGCTGTTTTTT.

This clonotype was detected ten times or more. J is TRBJ1-6 and V is TRBV6-1, with D tentatively TRBD1 (6 bases). The CDR3 consists of 15 residues. The V gene's germline CDR1 is MNHNS and CDR2 SASEGT. V shed 10 bases and J shed 7 bases, with 20 bases lying between them. CDR3 nucleotides: TGTGCCACCACGGTGGGGGCTGTAGGCAATTCACCCCTCCACTTT. This encodes CATTVGAVGNSPLHF.

There are many counts of this clonotype. The chain carries TRBV19 and TRBJ1-1; D might be TRBD1 (5 bases). This CDR3 region has 14 residues. Trimming took off 7 bases at V and 8 bases at J, with 20 bases between the two ends. The germline V gene has CDR1 LNHDA and CDR2 SQIVND (reference sequence). CDR3 sequence: CASIKYGWGSEAFF. The CDR3 region has the DNA TGTGCCAGTATTAAATACGGGTGGGGGTCCGAAGCTTTCTTT. Full variable domain (remainder filled in from reference TRBV19 and TRBJ1-1): DGGITQSPKYLFRKEGQNVTLSCEQNLNHDAMYWYRQDPGQGLRLIYYSQIVNDFQKGDIAEGYSVSREKKESFPLTVTSAQKNPTAFYLCASIKYGWGSEAFFGQGTRLTVV.

V and J are TRBV12-3 or TRBV12-4 and TRBJ1-2; tentative D call: TRBD1 (6 bases). Deletions cut 6 bases from V and 7 bases from J, with 15 bases between. The CDR3 is 13 residues long. Here the CDR3 DNA reads TGTGCCAGCAGCCCTGACAGGATACGTGGCTACACCTTC. Translating gives CASSPDRIRGYTF.

Ten or more counts support this clonotype. This rearrangement joins TRBV28 to TRBJ2-2, with 14 bases lining up with TRBD2. With V trimmed by 6 bases and J by 1 base, 7 bases remained unmatched. Germline CDR1 is MDHEN and CDR2 is SYDVKM. CDR3 length equals 18 residues. In nucleotides, the CDR3 is TGTGCCAGCAGCCGAGGACTAGCGGGGGGCGGGAACACCGGGGAGCTGTTTTTT. It encodes CASSRGLAGGGNTGELFF.

This clonotype turned up a few times. The chain is built from TRBV29-1 and TRBJ2-3; 7 nucleotides align to TRBD2. The germline gives CDR1 SQVTM, CDR2 ANQGSEA. V dropped 4 bases and J dropped 1; count of bases not matched to a gene: 8. This CDR3 comprises 15 residues. The CDR3 loop is CSVVGLPIGTDTQYF. The CDR3 region has the DNA TGCAGCGTTGTGGGACTACCCATAGGCACAGATACGCAGTATTTT.

Only one count was recorded for this clonotype. The chain carries TRBV11-2 and TRBJ2-7, with TRBD1 identical over 7 bases. V shed 2 bases, J shed 5 bases, and the junction held 6 bases outside the gene matches. The CDR3 totals 14 residues. The germline V gene has CDR1 SGHAT and CDR2 FQNNGV. The DNA of the CDR3 is TGTGCCAGCAGCTTAAGGTTAGGGGGCCACGAGCAGTACTTC. It specifies CASSLRLGGHEQYF.

This clonotype was detected a few times. This chain links TRBV28 with TRBJ1-5; 10 bases are a match to TRBD1. Trimming at V came to 2 bases and at J to 0 bases, leaving 7 bases not matched to a gene. This CDR3 has 18 amino acids. The germline gives CDR1 MDHEN, CDR2 SYDVKM. CDR3 DNA: TGTGCCAGCAGTTTACCGGGACAGGGGACCTATAGCAATCAGCCCCAGCATTTT. It translates to CASSLPGQGTYSNQPQHF.

In its sample, this clonotype was seen many times. The chain joins TRBV28 to TRBJ1-5; TRBD1 matches 12 bases. Trimming took 2 bases from V and 6 from J; bases not matched to a gene: 8. The CDR3 is 17 amino acids. CDR1 MDHEN and CDR2 SYDVKM come from the germline V gene. The CDR3 nucleotides read TGTGCCAGCAGTTTACCCGGGACAGGGGGCGCGTCTCAGCCCCAGCATTTT. Translation: CASSLPGTGGASQPQHF.

This clonotype was observed a handful of times. The chain couples TRBV19 to TRBJ1-1; D ambiguous. V lost 3 bases and J lost 5, with 16 bases in between. Germline CDR1 and CDR2: LNHDA and SQIVND (reference sequence). This CDR3 comprises 15 residues. The CDR3 region has the DNA TGTGCCAGTAGTATTCCCCGGACGGTTCTGACTGAAGCTTTCTTT. Its protein is CASSIPRTVLTEAFF.

This clonotype was counted at least ten times. The V gene is TRBV5-1, the J gene TRBJ2-5; D ambiguous. Germline values: CDR1 SGHRS, CDR2 YFSETQ. Trimming stripped 4 bases from V and 6 bases from J, with 13 bases between. The CDR3 loop spans 13 amino acids. CDR3: CASSPDLEKTQYF. In DNA, the CDR3 is TGCGCCAGCAGCCCCGACCTCGAGAAGACCCAGTACTTC. Complete variable domain (other parts from reference TRBV5-1 and TRBJ2-5): KAGVTQTPRYLIKTRGQQVTLSCSPISGHRSVSWYQQTPGQGLQFLFEYFSETQRNKGNFPGRFSGRQFSNSRSEMNVSTLELGDSALYLCASSPDLEKTQYFGPGTRLLVL.

This clonotype was found many times. V and J are TRBV12-3 or TRBV12-4 and TRBJ1-2, with D possibly matching TRBD1 (6 bases). Trimming took off 5 bases at V and 7 bases at J, with 14 bases between the two ends. CDR3 length: 13 amino acids. The DNA for the CDR3 is TGTGCCAGCAGTATCGGACAGAACAGTGGCTACACCTTC. It translates to CASSIGQNSGYTF.

This clonotype appeared a single time. This may be a read error: a much more frequent sequence differs by one nucleotide. This chain joins TRBV5-1 and TRBJ1-1; 7 nucleotides line up with TRBD1. Per germline, CDR1 SGHRS and CDR2 YFSETQ. The CDR3 sequence is 17 residues long. The CDR3, as DNA: TGCGCCAGCAGCTTGACAGGGGTCCTGTCCATGAACGCTGAAGCTTTCTTT. As protein: CASSLTGVLSMNAEAFF.

The chain has TRBV20-1 and TRBJ2-7, with 11 bases identical to TRBD1. There are 14 residues in the CDR3. V trimming: 0 bases; J trimming: 9 bases; junction bases outside the gene matches: 7. CDR1 is DFQATT and CDR2 is SNEGSKA in the germline V gene (reference sequence). The CDR3 spells CSARDGGQGGVQYF. The CDR3 region has the DNA TGCAGTGCTAGAGATGGGGGACAGGGGGGAGTGCAGTACTTC.

This chain connects TRBV12-3 or TRBV12-4 to TRBJ1-2; TRBD1 matches 12 bases. J was trimmed by 4 bases and V by 3 bases; bases with no gene match: 21. This CDR3 has 21 amino acids. CDR3 DNA: TGTGCCAGCAGTTTTACATTCAGCTTCCGGGACAGGGGGCCGGGGGTCTATGGCTACACCTTC. This translates into CASSFTFSFRDRGPGVYGYTF.